This T cell receptor beta chain was recovered during a study of shared clonotypes between healthy human individuals. As for this clone: Its antigen is still unknown.

Genomic DNA (from each subset) was split evenly across several immunoSEQ plates. TCRdb's copy holds only in-frame clones and misses some; the assay was immunoSEQ multiplex PCR. Here the sample spans about 1.9 million clones, about 93% being singletons. V shed 5 bases and J shed 3 bases, with 8 bases lying between them. The length of the CDR3 is 12 residues. CDR1 is SQVTM and CDR2 is ANQGSEA in the germline V gene. Naive-designated CD8 cells lacked CD45RO, were positively enriched for CCR7, and omitted terminally differentiated effector memory CD45RA+ cells. Whole-study findings and limits: The study drew on few donors, limiting represented genetic and exposure-history diversity.

The chain has TRBV29-1 and TRBJ2-1; D gene uncertain. The sequenced sample was naive CD8+ T cells from PBMCs. The clonotype originates from a man aged 18 to 29 in good health. Some clones in this sample may be carry-over from other donors' samples. The CDR3 DNA reads TGCAGCGTTCGAGGAATCTACAATGAGCAGTTCTTC. Translation: CSVRGIYNEQFF.